This T cell receptor (beta chain) was sequenced in a study of neoadjuvant anti-PD-1 for oral cavity cancer (TCRdb year 2021). Regarding the study in general: Three to four biweekly doses of nivolumab at 3 mg/kg were mostly administered to patients before curative-intent surgical resection. Patients who did not progress were given a fourth nivolumab dose at about day 43 and had definitive surgical resection on days 50-56. Under RECIST 1.1, patients with complete response, partial response or stable disease were classed as responders, and patients with progression were classed as non-responders. The parent correlative cohort included around 12 patients, with an approximately 32% response rate. Paper-wide results and their limitations: After neoadjuvant nivolumab, T cell clonality (Gini index) in PBMCs was significantly higher in non-responders than in responders. Higher pretreatment blood Treg/Th17 ratios correlated with both higher pretreatment blood TCRbeta clonality and lower post-treatment tumor TCRbeta clonality. The TCR analyses had only a few patients in each response group, and the authors called for validation in larger cohorts.

At the junction V is shortened by 2 bases and J by 2 bases, with 9 bases in between. The CDR3, from cysteine to phenylalanine, totals 14 residues. The read is trimmed to its CDR3 DNA, 42 bases read in frame from base 1. From the germline V gene, CDR1 is MNHNS and CDR2 is SASEGT. This specimen's time point label, interpreted: after neoadjuvant nivolumab, at surgical resection. Patients had been newly diagnosed with stage II-IVA oral cavity squamous cell carcinoma, and no prior systemic or radiation treatment had been given to the patients. The cohort was made up of patients with locally advanced, HPV-negative oral cavity squamous cell carcinoma. Peripheral blood mononuclear cells were analyzed directly and were not maintained or expanded in culture. The samples were drawn from a longitudinal correlative study tied to a single-arm phase II trial testing neoadjuvant nivolumab in oral cavity squamous cell carcinoma. Genomic DNA-based TCRbeta sequencing was performed on subject-matched pre- and post-treatment PBMCs and tumors from three responders and three non-responders. Peripheral blood mononuclear cells were collected before nivolumab treatment and again after treatment, at the time of surgery. The Maxwell RSC DNA from Cells kit was used to extract genomic DNA from PBMCs.

In the case of this clone: What antigen it recognizes has not been identified. One base away there is no much larger clone; base qualities are not given.

PBMC libraries used mostly 480 ng of input genomic DNA for deep sequencing, with six replicates per sample. The immunoSEQ hsTCRbeta kit was used to prepare TCRbeta libraries according to the manufacturer's instructions. The finished libraries were brought together in one pool at roughly 2.7 nM, which was then read using an Illumina NovaSeq 6000 S4 flow cell. On the study's bioinformatics: The immunoSEQ Analyzer handled quality control and preprocessing of the raw data. The analysis was limited to productive rearrangements, and each clonotype was defined by a unique CDR3 amino acid sequence. Repertoire clonality was estimated as the Gini-Simpson index, which was calculated using the R package tcR. Student's t test was used to compare Gini indices, while Pearson correlation assessed associations with tumor size change. This is the immuneACCESS table as TCRdb keeps it, with only in-frame sequences that have V and J called. A part of the clones is gone; compared with another copy, unresolved V genes explain less than half, and the rest is unexplained. D and trimming come from the DNA, and the V and J calls and clone size come from that table. This sample is represented by tens of thousands of clones; around 85% of them were singletons. 2.5% to 3.5% of the sample belongs to the ten largest clones.

Sample: PBMCs, taken after nivolumab (anti-PD-1) treatment. The source is a person aged 35 to 85 with oral cavity squamous cell carcinoma. The rearrangement joined TRBV6-1 to TRBJ1-2; the D gene cannot be named for sure. CDR3 region: CASSESMENYGYTF. The DNA sequence is given as TGTGCCAGCAGTGAATCAATGGAAAACTATGGCTACACCTTC.